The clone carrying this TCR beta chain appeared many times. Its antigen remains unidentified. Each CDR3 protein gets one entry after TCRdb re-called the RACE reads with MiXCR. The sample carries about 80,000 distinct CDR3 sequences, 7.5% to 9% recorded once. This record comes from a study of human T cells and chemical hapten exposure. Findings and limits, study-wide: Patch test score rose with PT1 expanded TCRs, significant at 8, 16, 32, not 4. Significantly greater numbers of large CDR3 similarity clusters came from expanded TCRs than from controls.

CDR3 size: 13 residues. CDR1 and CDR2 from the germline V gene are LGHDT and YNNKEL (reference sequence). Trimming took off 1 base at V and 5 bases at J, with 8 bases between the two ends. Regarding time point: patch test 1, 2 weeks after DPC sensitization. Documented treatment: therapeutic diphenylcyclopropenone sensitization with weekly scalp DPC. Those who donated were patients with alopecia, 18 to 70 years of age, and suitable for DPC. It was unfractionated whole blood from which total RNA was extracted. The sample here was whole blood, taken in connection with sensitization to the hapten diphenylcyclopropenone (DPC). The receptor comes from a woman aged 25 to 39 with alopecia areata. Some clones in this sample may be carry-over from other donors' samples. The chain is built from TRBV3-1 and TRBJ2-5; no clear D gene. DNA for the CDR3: TGTGCCAGCAGCCAAGCAAGGGCGGAGACCCAGTACTTC. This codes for CASSQARAETQYF.